This T cell receptor (beta chain) is from a study of T cells in Graves' hyperthyroidism and ophthalmopathy. Whole-study findings and limits: The model anticipated ophthalmopathy a median approximately 6.7 months pre-onset. Most expanded thyroid clonotypes above 0.001 also appeared in blood.

RNA transcripts were the template for amplifying TCR beta CDR3 regions. In the first-round RT-PCR of the TCR CDR3, the HTBI primer set was used. TCRdb processed the multiplex PCR reads anew with MiXCR; each CDR3 protein has one entry. This table has about 360,000 distinct CDR3 sequences, roughly an eighth appearing once. V was pared by 5 bases and J by 6 bases, with 20 bases of the junction left unmatched. Germline values: CDR1 MNHNS, CDR2 SASEGT. The CDR3 runs 20 residues. The sample holds many counts of this clonotype. The antigen is unknown. The genes are TRBV6-1 and TRBJ2-3; 13 bases agree with TRBD2. This clonotype was sampled from a woman younger than 30 with Graves' hyperthyroidism. The specimen sequenced was blood. The CDR3 spells CASSYLRRYRTSGREDTQYF. The CDR3 bases are TGTGCCAGCAGTTACCTTCGCAGATACAGGACTAGCGGGAGAGAGGATACGCAGTATTTT.